A selection of T cell receptor beta chains follows, all from one sample in a study of shared clonotypes between healthy human individuals. Only in-frame clones appear in the TCRdb table, and some are missing; sequencing was by immunoSEQ multiplex PCR. Here the sample spans 1.5 million to 2.5 million clones, roughly 95% being singletons. The specimen was naive CD8+ T cells sorted from blood. These TCRs come from a man between 18 and 29 years old in good health. The CDR3 runs from the conserved cysteine through the conserved F or W. Each record gives: V gene, clone size, J gene, CDR3 length, D gene, CDR3 DNA, CDR3 protein. D genes are given only for firm matches. Clone size appears in some rows only: once, few, many, or a class for an expanded clone.

V gene: TRBV28; clone size: -; J gene: TRBJ1-5; CDR3 length: 15; D gene: TRBD1; CDR3 DNA: TGTGCCAGCAGCCTACAGGGGGCCGGCAATCAGCCCCAGCATTTT; CDR3 protein: CASSLQGAGNQPQHF
V gene: TRBV5-6; clone size: -; J gene: TRBJ2-5; CDR3 length: 17; D gene: TRBD1; CDR3 DNA: TGTGCCAGCAGCTACGGACAGGGGAGATACCCGCGAGAGACCCAGTACTTC; CDR3 protein: CASSYGQGRYPRETQYF
V gene: TRBV28; clone size: -; J gene: TRBJ2-1; CDR3 length: 14; D gene: -; CDR3 DNA: TGTGCCAGCAGTCCGCGGCCCACCTACAATGAGCAGTTCTTC; CDR3 protein: CASSPRPTYNEQFF
V gene: TRBV9; clone size: -; J gene: TRBJ2-7; CDR3 length: 14; D gene: TRBD1; CDR3 DNA: TGTGCCAGCAGCGTAGAGGGCAGGGGGAGCGAGCAGTACTTC; CDR3 protein: CASSVEGRGSEQYF
V gene: TRBV7-9; clone size: -; J gene: TRBJ1-2; CDR3 length: 17; D gene: -; CDR3 DNA: TGTGCCAGCAGCTTAATCCGGACGGGGGAGGGAACCTATGGCTACACCTTC; CDR3 protein: CASSLIRTGEGTYGYTF
V gene: TRBV6-5; clone size: -; J gene: TRBJ2-1; CDR3 length: 12; D gene: -; CDR3 DNA: TGTGCCAGCACCGCGGGGTCGACGGAGGGGATCTTC; CDR3 protein: CASTAGSTEGIF
V gene: TRBV9; clone size: -; J gene: TRBJ1-2; CDR3 length: 16; D gene: -; CDR3 DNA: TGTGCCAGCAGCGTAGGCCCTACCGGACAGACGGATGGCTACACCTTC; CDR3 protein: CASSVGPTGQTDGYTF
V gene: TRBV30; clone size: -; J gene: TRBJ2-7; CDR3 length: 13; D gene: -; CDR3 DNA: TGTGCCTGGAGTGTAGGTGGGCCCTACGAGCAGTACTTC; CDR3 protein: CAWSVGGPYEQYF
V gene: TRBV13; clone size: -; J gene: TRBJ2-5; CDR3 length: 13; D gene: -; CDR3 DNA: TGTGCCAGCAGCTTAGCGGCTAAAGAGACCCAGTACTTC; CDR3 protein: CASSLAAKETQYF
V gene: TRBV27; clone size: once; J gene: TRBJ2-1; CDR3 length: 15; D gene: -; CDR3 DNA: TGTGCCAGCAGTTTATCCCCCGGGGGGCACAATGAGCAGTTCTTC; CDR3 protein: CASSLSPGGHNEQFF
V gene: TRBV18; clone size: -; J gene: TRBJ2-7; CDR3 length: 18; D gene: TRBD1; CDR3 DNA: TGTGCCAGCTCACCACCGCTTGTTTCGGACAGGGCGAGGAACGAGCAGTACTTC; CDR3 protein: CASSPPLVSDRARNEQYF
V gene: TRBV27; clone size: -; J gene: TRBJ2-1; CDR3 length: 17; D gene: -; CDR3 DNA: TGTGCCAGCAGTTTACTCCTCCCTAGGGGGGGCTCGAATGAGCAGTTCTTC; CDR3 protein: CASSLLLPRGGSNEQFF
V gene: TRBV7-2; clone size: -; J gene: TRBJ2-7; CDR3 length: 17; D gene: -; CDR3 DNA: TGTGCCAGCAGCGTAGGGGGTTGGCAGGGGTACTCCTACGAGCAGTACTTC; CDR3 protein: CASSVGGWQGYSYEQYF
V gene: TRBV2; clone size: -; J gene: TRBJ2-1; CDR3 length: 16; D gene: TRBD1; CDR3 DNA: TGTGCCAGCAGTGAAGCCCAGGACAGGGTTAGCGATGAGCAGTTCTTC; CDR3 protein: CASSEAQDRVSDEQFF